The source of this T cell receptor (beta chain) is a study of T cells in tuberculosis. Study summary: CD1B tetramers identified T cells specific for mycobacterial lipid GMM. IGRA-negative adolescents, IGRA-positive adolescents with latent tuberculosis and adults with active tuberculosis formed this South African cohort. Study-wide results and limits: Cases with active tuberculosis were adults, while controls were adolescents. Classification accuracy was roughly 90% (AUROC approximately 0.9) with the GMM-specific repertoire.

Sequencing used immunoSEQ multiplex PCR; TCRdb keeps in-frame clones, though not all of them. The sample consists of roughly 28,000 clones, 90% of them appearing once. This clone was seen once. What it recognizes is unknown. Other DNA sequences in this sample translate to the same CDR3. The CDR3 extends over 14 amino acids. Trimming stripped 2 bases from V and 1 base from J, with 7 bases between. Germline lookup yields CDR1 SGHRS and CDR2 YFSETQ. The sequence derives from a donor aged 10 to 29 with latent tuberculosis or without tuberculosis infection. V gene TRBV5-1 combines with J gene TRBJ1-3; possibly TRBD1 for D (5 bases). The sequenced material came from PBMCs. CDR3 nucleotide sequence: TGCGCCAGCAGCTTAGCAGGGTCTGGAAACACCATATATTTT. Its translation is CASSLAGSGNTIYF. The entire variable domain, with the rest obtained from reference TRBV5-1 and TRBJ1-3, is as follows: KAGVTQTPRYLIKTRGQQVTLSCSPISGHRSVSWYQQTPGQGLQFLFEYFSETQRNKGNFPGRFSGRQFSNSRSEMNVSTLELGDSALYLCASSLAGSGNTIYFGEGSWLTVV.